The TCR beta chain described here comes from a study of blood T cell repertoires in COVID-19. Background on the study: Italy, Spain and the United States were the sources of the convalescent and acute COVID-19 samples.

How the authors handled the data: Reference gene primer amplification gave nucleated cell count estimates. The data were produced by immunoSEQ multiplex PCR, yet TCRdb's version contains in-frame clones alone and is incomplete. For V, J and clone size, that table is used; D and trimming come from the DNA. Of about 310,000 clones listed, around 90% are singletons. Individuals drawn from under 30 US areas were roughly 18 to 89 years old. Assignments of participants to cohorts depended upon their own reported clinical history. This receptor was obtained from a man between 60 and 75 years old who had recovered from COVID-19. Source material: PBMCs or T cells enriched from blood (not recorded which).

The CDR3 region is CASSLFRDRVYEQYF. Written as DNA, the CDR3 is TGTGCCAGCAGCTTATTCCGGGACAGGGTTTACGAGCAGTACTTC. The chain has TRBV11-2 and TRBJ2-7; 9 positions match TRBD1. Trimming removed 2 bases from V and 4 bases from J; junction bases left unmatched: 6. Germline CDR1 SGHAT, CDR2 FQNNGV. The CDR3 is made up of 15 amino acids.